Reported below is one T cell receptor (beta chain). Its target is not known. The sample belongs to a study of T cell responses to AZD1222 COVID-19 vaccine. Study conclusions and caveats: In a largely white British group with more females than males, clonal diversity was possibly underestimated. Repertoire collection took place solely once the T cell response had peaked.

Germline CDR1 SGHTA, CDR2 FQGNSA. Losses at the gene ends were 6 bases for V and 5 bases for J; bases not matched to a gene: 7. This CDR3 has 15 amino acids. Sequencing was performed with immunoSEQ multiplex PCR; in TCRdb, only in-frame clones are kept and a portion is missing. The data hold roughly 97,000 clones, with approximately 89% observed a single time. This receptor was taken from an adult who received the MenACWY meningococcal vaccine as a control. The J gene is TRBJ2-2, the V gene TRBV7-2; 9 nucleotides agree with TRBD1. Sample: peripheral blood, taken 28 days after the second dose of the MenACWY control vaccine. The chain's CDR3 is CASRNTGGRTGELFF. In DNA, the CDR3 is TGTGCCAGCAGAAACACAGGGGGCAGGACCGGGGAGCTGTTTTTT.